What follows describes a single TCR beta chain. Original data processing: Estimated nucleated cell counts came from reference gene primer amplification. Clones were sequenced by immunoSEQ multiplex PCR, and TCRdb holds only the in-frame ones, with some missing. D and trimming were read from the DNA, whereas the V and J calls and clone size are those reported in that table. The sample holds some 78,000 clones, about 90% seen once. The sample comes from a study of blood T cell repertoires in COVID-19. Study-level background: T cells, B-cell-depleted T cells, or PBMCs provided the cDNA or gDNA that served as material.

This CDR3 region has 12 residues. The ends were cut back, 5 bases at V and 4 bases at J, with 10 bases in the middle. From germline, CDR1 is SGHDT and CDR2 YYEEEE. The V call is TRBV5-6, the J call TRBJ2-7; TRBD1 might be the D (5 bases). The TCR sequence derives from a woman in her fifties or sixties in a cohort sampled during active COVID-19. Sequenced input: peripheral blood. CDR3 DNA: TGTGCCAGCAGTTCGCAGGGTTACGAGCAGTACTTC. Its protein is CASSSQGYEQYF.